A selection of T cell receptor beta chains follows, all from one sample in a study of a mutant IDH1 vaccine in newly diagnosed glioma. Libraries were prepared by immunoSEQ multiplex PCR; TCRdb keeps only in-frame clonotypes and omits some of them. The sample has tens of thousands of clones, 85% to 90% seen once; the top ten hold around 1.5%. Antigens for these TCRs are unknown. Sequencing used PBMCs, obtained from a glioma patient whose treatment included an IDH1 peptide vaccine. These receptors all come from a man aged 40-49 years with glioma. Both conserved end residues are part of each CDR3. A D gene is named only where the DNA matches it firmly. Size tells how often a clone was seen (once, few, many) or the class of an expanded clone, and some rows leave it out.

clone size	J gene	CDR3 length	D gene	V gene	CDR3 protein	CDR3 DNA
NA	TRBJ1-4	15	TRBD1	TRBV4-2	CASSQARTGNEKLFF	TGTGCCAGCAGCCAAGCGAGGACAGGAAATGAAAAACTGTTTTTT
NA	TRBJ1-5	15	NA	TRBV19	CASSIELRSTQPQHF	TGTGCCAGTAGTATAGAACTCAGGTCGACTCAGCCCCAGCATTTT
NA	TRBJ1-4	17	NA	TRBV28	CASSSRQEGFGNEKLFF	TGTGCCAGCAGTTCCCGCCAGGAGGGATTCGGTAATGAAAAACTGTTTTTT
NA	TRBJ2-7	15	TRBD2	TRBV19	CASSIGGGELFVQYF	TGTGCCAGTAGTATCGGCGGGGGGGAGCTCTTCGTGCAGTACTTC
NA	TRBJ1-4	14	NA	TRBV6-5	CASSRQATNEKLFF	TGTGCCAGCAGTCGACAGGCAACTAATGAAAAACTGTTTTTT
few	TRBJ1-1	14	NA	TRBV5-6	CASSPPEAYTEAFF	TGTGCCAGCAGCCCGCCGGAGGCCTACACTGAAGCTTTCTTT
NA	TRBJ1-2	11	NA	TRBV11-2	CASSLGGRDTF	TGTGCCAGCAGCTTAGGGGGTAGGGACACCTTC
NA	TRBJ1-1	12	NA	TRBV4-2	CASSPLGTEAFF	TGTGCCAGCAGCCCCCTAGGGACTGAAGCTTTCTTT
NA	TRBJ1-3	18	NA	TRBV4-1	CASSQERTGANSGNTIYF	TGCGCCAGCAGCCAAGAGAGGACCGGGGCGAACTCTGGAAACACCATATATTTT
NA	TRBJ1-1	13	NA	TRBV30	CAWSVNRNTEAFF	TGTGCCTGGAGTGTAAACAGGAACACTGAAGCTTTCTTT
NA	TRBJ1-1	13	NA	TRBV7-9	CASSLEVNTEAFF	TGTGCCAGCAGCTTAGAGGTGAACACTGAAGCTTTCTTT
NA	TRBJ1-2	15	NA	TRBV5-8	CASSRSKRQNYGYTF	TGTGCCAGCAGCCGTAGTAAGCGACAGAACTATGGCTACACCTTC
NA	TRBJ1-1	13	NA	TRBV27	CASSFGHNTEAFF	TGTGCCAGCAGTTTCGGTCACAACACTGAAGCTTTCTTT
NA	TRBJ2-1	13	TRBD2	TRBV25-1	CASSEAGGNEQFF	TGTGCCAGCAGTGAGGCGGGGGGTAATGAGCAGTTCTTC
NA	TRBJ1-5	18	NA	TRBV19	CASSIEGYRSHSNQPQHF	TGTGCCAGTAGTATAGAGGGTTACAGGAGCCATAGCAATCAGCCCCAGCATTTT
NA	TRBJ1-1	14	TRBD1	TRBV30	CAWSYRGENTEAFF	TGTGCCTGGAGTTACAGGGGAGAGAACACTGAAGCTTTCTTT
once	TRBJ1-4	15	TRBD1	TRBV15	CATSFTGQTNEKLFF	TGTGCCACCAGCTTCACGGGACAGACTAATGAAAAACTGTTTTTT
NA	TRBJ2-7	14	NA	TRBV7-9	CASSLAGGLNEQYF	TGTGCCAGCAGCTTAGCGGGGGGTTTGAACGAGCAGTACTTC
NA	TRBJ2-7	18	TRBD2	TRBV14	CASSLGLAGFWGSYEQYF	TGTGCCAGCAGCCTCGGACTAGCGGGATTTTGGGGCTCCTACGAGCAGTACTTC
NA	TRBJ1-6	14	NA	TRBV5-1	CASSLVQRNSPLHF	TGCGCCAGCAGCTTGGTACAGCGAAATTCACCCCTCCACTTT
NA	TRBJ2-3	15	NA	TRBV2	CASSVGPLNGYTQYF	TGTGCCAGCAGTGTGGGTCCTCTCAACGGGTATACGCAGTATTTT
NA	TRBJ2-5	17	TRBD2	TRBV4-1	CASSQVIAGVLQETQYF	TGCGCCAGCAGCCAAGTAATAGCGGGGGTATTACAAGAGACCCAGTACTTC
NA	TRBJ1-3	16	TRBD1	TRBV12-5	CASGCINRGDGNTIYF	TGTGCTAGTGGTTGCATAAACAGGGGTGATGGAAACACCATATATTTT
NA	TRBJ1-6	14	NA	TRBV19	CASSMGGGHSPLHF	TGTGCCAGTAGTATGGGCGGGGGGCATTCACCCCTCCACTTT
few	TRBJ1-3	13	NA	TRBV6-1	CASDVRQGDTIYF	TGTGCCAGCGATGTACGGCAAGGGGACACCATATATTTT
NA	TRBJ1-2	14	NA	TRBV5-5	CASSSPDSRGAGTF	TGTGCCAGCAGCTCCCCCGACTCGAGGGGCGCCGGCACCTTC
NA	TRBJ1-2	13	NA	TRBV11-2	CASRPGGHYGYTF	TGTGCCAGCCGTCCGGGGGGTCACTATGGCTACACCTTC
few	TRBJ1-1	15	TRBD1	TRBV4-1	CASSQVRTGNTEAFF	TGCGCCAGCAGCCAAGTACGGACAGGGAACACTGAAGCTTTCTTT
NA	TRBJ2-5	14	TRBD1	TRBV2	CASSPGQGRETQYF	TGTGCCAGCAGTCCTGGACAGGGGAGAGAGACCCAGTACTTC
NA	TRBJ2-1	18	TRBD2	TRBV4-3	CASSQDLAGGPSYNEQFF	TGCGCCAGCAGCCAAGACCTAGCGGGAGGGCCGAGCTACAATGAGCAGTTCTTC
NA	TRBJ1-2	15	NA	TRBV4-1	CASSQEVGNNYGYTF	TGCGCCAGCAGCCAAGAAGTGGGGAATAACTATGGCTACACCTTC
NA	TRBJ1-6	13	NA	TRBV21-1	CASSTVGHGFLHF	TGTGCCAGCTCTACCGTAGGACACGGTTTCCTCCACTTT
NA	TRBJ2-7	11	NA	TRBV13	CASSLGGPQYF	TGTGCCAGCAGCTTGGGCGGCCCGCAGTACTTC
NA	TRBJ2-7	16	TRBD2	TRBV5-5	CASSLGSGRGTYEQYF	TGTGCCAGCAGCTTGGGTAGCGGGAGAGGCACCTACGAGCAGTACTTC
NA	TRBJ2-4	17	NA	TRBV5-1	CASSFGESLLAKNIQYF	TGCGCCAGCAGCTTTGGGGAGAGCCTTCTAGCCAAAAACATTCAGTACTTC
NA	TRBJ1-1	13	NA	TRBV5-1	CASSPGGVTEAFF	TGCGCCAGCAGCCCGGGTGGTGTCACTGAAGCTTTCTTT
NA	TRBJ2-2	14	NA	TRBV9	CASSVRQNTGELFF	TGTGCCAGCAGCGTACGACAGAACACCGGGGAGCTGTTTTTT
NA	TRBJ2-7	15	TRBD2	TRBV6-5	CASRPSPRGVYEQYF	TGTGCCAGCAGACCTAGCCCCCGGGGGGTCTACGAGCAGTACTTC
NA	TRBJ1-4	15	NA	TRBV28	CASRRQVGFGEKLFF	TGTGCCAGCAGGAGACAAGTTGGGTTTGGTGAAAAACTGTTTTTT
once	TRBJ2-1	16	TRBD2	TRBV27	CASSRLRTSGGNEQFF	TGTGCCAGCAGTCGCCTGAGGACTAGCGGGGGTAATGAGCAGTTCTTC
NA	TRBJ2-5	13	NA	TRBV29-1	CSVGSSRGETQYF	TGCAGCGTTGGGTCGTCTAGGGGAGAGACCCAGTACTTC
NA	TRBJ1-3	15	NA	TRBV18	CASSPPATSGNTIYF	TGTGCCAGCTCACCACCGGCCACCTCTGGAAACACCATATATTTT
NA	TRBJ1-3	15	NA	TRBV30	CAWSPSVGYGNTIYF	TGTGCCTGGAGTCCCTCTGTTGGGTACGGAAACACCATATATTTT
NA	TRBJ2-3	16	TRBD2	TRBV6-4	CASSEGFGGGGDTQYF	TGTGCCAGCAGTGAAGGTTTCGGCGGGGGAGGAGATACGCAGTATTTT
few	TRBJ2-1	14	NA	TRBV30	CAWSTGDPANEQFF	TGTGCCTGGAGTACGGGGGACCCAGCCAATGAGCAGTTCTTC
NA	TRBJ1-1	11	NA	TRBV29-1	CSVVVNTEAFF	TGCAGCGTTGTAGTGAACACTGAAGCTTTCTTT
NA	TRBJ1-2	15	NA	TRBV7-3	CASSRDPSSNYGYTF	TGTGCCAGCAGCCGCGATCCTAGCTCTAACTATGGCTACACCTTC
NA	TRBJ1-4	14	TRBD1	TRBV2	CASKRTGFGEKLFF	TGTGCCAGCAAACGGACAGGGTTTGGTGAAAAACTGTTTTTT
NA	TRBJ2-1	14	TRBD2	TRBV30	CAWSVGTSGPPQFF	TGTGCCTGGAGTGTAGGGACTAGCGGGCCTCCGCAGTTCTTC
NA	TRBJ2-5	15	NA	TRBV4-2	CASSQGAGYQETQYF	TGTGCCAGCAGCCAGGGAGCGGGTTACCAAGAGACCCAGTACTTC
NA	TRBJ2-4	14	NA	TRBV18	CASSFSILEGTLYF	TGTGCCAGCTCTTTCTCGATCCTGGAAGGGACACTGTACTTC
once	TRBJ2-1	15	TRBD1	TRBV5-1	CASSQDRSSYNEQFF	TGCGCCAGCAGCCAGGACAGGAGCTCCTACAATGAGCAGTTCTTC
NA	TRBJ1-2	13	NA	TRBV2	CASRRGDRYGYTF	TGTGCCAGCAGGAGAGGGGATCGCTATGGCTACACCTTC
NA	TRBJ1-5	12	NA	TRBV10-3	CAISPNNQPQHF	TGTGCCATCAGTCCCAACAATCAGCCCCAGCATTTT
NA	TRBJ2-6	15	NA	TRBV7-9	CASSPRGSGANVLTF	TGTGCCAGCAGCCCCAGGGGCTCTGGGGCCAACGTCCTGACTTTC
once	TRBJ2-2	12	NA	TRBV29-1	CSVADGTGELFF	TGCAGCGTAGCAGATGGGACCGGGGAGCTGTTTTTT
NA	TRBJ2-3	17	TRBD1	TRBV30	CAWSVPPGRGHTDTQYF	TGTGCCTGGAGTGTACCCCCCGGCAGGGGGCACACAGATACGCAGTATTTT
NA	TRBJ2-5	13	NA	TRBV4-1	CASSPGRQETQYF	TGCGCCAGCAGCCCGGGTCGTCAAGAGACCCAGTACTTC